Given below is one T cell receptor beta chain in context. The entry originates in a study of control samples from healthy donors and cancer patients. Trimming at V came to 1 base and at J to 2 bases, leaving 2 bases not matched to a gene. The CDR3 has 14 amino acids. The germline CDR1 and CDR2 sequences are SGHKS and YYEKEE (reference sequence). The method was immunoSEQ multiplex PCR; TCRdb's version includes in-frame clones alone and lacks a portion of them. The repertoire has about 150,000 clones, about 89% of them found once; the top ten carry 4.9%. The receptor's source is a man aged 25 to 40 in good health. The chain has TRBV5-5 and TRBJ1-1; TRBD1 matches 7 bases. Sequenced input: blood. The CDR3, as DNA: TGTGCCAGCAGCTTGCAGGGGGGTAACACTGAAGCTTTCTTT. It codes for CASSLQGGNTEAFF. Full variable domain (remainder filled in from reference TRBV5-5 and TRBJ1-1): DAGVTQSPTHLIKTRGQQVTLRCSPISGHKSVSWYQQVLGQGPQFIFQYYEKEERGRGNFPDRFSARQFPNYSSELNVNALLLGDSALYLCASSLQGGNTEAFFGQGTRLTVV.